Sequencing of this T cell receptor (beta chain) was carried out in a study of T cells in localized non-small cell lung cancer. Whole-study results and caveats: Among the tissues sampled, uninvolved adjacent lung had the highest T cell clonality, above tumor. Patients showing higher blood T cell density tended to see longer overall survival. Sequence data derive from only one tumor region, so heterogeneity remains possible.

The assay was immunoSEQ multiplex PCR, and TCRdb's table has in-frame clones only and misses some. Of roughly 48,000 clones listed, 70% to 80% were seen once; the top ten hold about 17%. Points on this clone: What it binds is not known. Germline and junction disagree at one end, which may indicate a read error. This sample includes further DNA sequences coding for the same CDR3.

The CDR3 consists of 16 residues. Germline loops: CDR1 SGHAT, CDR2 FQNNGV. The chain has TRBV11-2 and TRBJ1-1, with 7 positions matching TRBD1. The clonotype originates from a man between 40 and 70 years old with stage I squamous cell lung carcinoma. Material: peripheral blood, obtained before any cancer treatment. The DNA of the CDR3 is TGCGCCAGCAGCCAAGAACAGGGGTTTGTGAACACTGAAGCTTTCTTT. This translates into CASSQEQGFVNTEAFF.